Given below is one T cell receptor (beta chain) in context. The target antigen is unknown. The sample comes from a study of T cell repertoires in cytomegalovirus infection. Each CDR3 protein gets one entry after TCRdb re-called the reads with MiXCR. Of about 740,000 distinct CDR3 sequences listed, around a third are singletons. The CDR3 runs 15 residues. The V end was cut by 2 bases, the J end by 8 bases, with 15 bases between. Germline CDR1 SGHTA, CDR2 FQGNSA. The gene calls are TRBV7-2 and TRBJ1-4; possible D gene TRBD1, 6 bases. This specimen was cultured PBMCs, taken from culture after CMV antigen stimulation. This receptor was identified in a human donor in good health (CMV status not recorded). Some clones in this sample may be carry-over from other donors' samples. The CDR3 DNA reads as TGTGCCAGCAGCTTAAGTGGGACACAGGTCGAAAAACTGTTTTTT. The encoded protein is CASSLSGTQVEKLFF.